This TCR beta chain comes out of a study of cytomegalovirus exposure and HLA in healthy donors. Across the study: Genetic ancestry analysis placed under 90% of the roughly 400 donors that were genotyped in the Caucasian-associated cluster.

Germline V gene lookup returns CDR1 ENHRY and CDR2 SYGVKD. With 3 bases removed from V and 1 base from J, the gap between germline ends came to 15 bases. The CDR3 covers 17 residues. Vbeta (60) and Jbeta (13) primers were used in the PCR. Some clones are missing from TCRdb's copy, which holds only in-frame ones; the method was immunoSEQ multiplex PCR. The sample lists about 130,000 clones; 80% were seen once. The specimen sequenced was PBMCs. The receptor's source is a woman in her thirties or forties in good health and CMV-seronegative. This chain joins TRBV10-3 and TRBJ1-4, with D maybe TRBD1 (5 bases). The CDR3 DNA reads TGTGCCATCAGTGAACGGGGGTCAGATGGAACTAATGAAAAACTGTTTTTT. This gives the protein CAISERGSDGTNEKLFF.